The rows below give T cell receptor beta chains drawn from one sample of a study of shared clonotypes between healthy human individuals. Sequencing was performed with immunoSEQ multiplex PCR; in TCRdb, only in-frame clones are kept and a portion is missing. The sample yields 1.5 million to 2.5 million clones, 85% to 95% seen once. Sequencing was carried out using naive CD8+ T cells sorted from blood. The source of these receptors is a man aged 18 to 29 in good health. Each CDR3 is given with its conserved first and last residue. The D gene is left open where the match is weak. Clone sizes are given selectively: once, few, many, or a class where the clone is expanded.

v_gene	len	abundance	d_gene	j_gene	CDR3aa	CDR3nt
TRBV4-3	16	NA	NA	TRBJ2-1	CASSQDVSEVWNEQFF	TGCGCCAGCAGCCAAGATGTGAGCGAAGTTTGGAATGAGCAGTTCTTC
TRBV18	13	NA	NA	TRBJ1-2	CASSPARDYGYTF	TGTGCCAGCTCACCAGCAAGGGACTATGGCTACACCTTC
TRBV9	14	NA	TRBD2	TRBJ2-7	CASSLGLAVYEQYF	TGTGCCAGCAGCCTTGGACTAGCGGTTTACGAGCAGTACTTC
TRBV2	14	NA	NA	TRBJ2-1	CASSDVVSYNEQFF	TGTGCCAGCAGTGATGTCGTCTCCTACAATGAGCAGTTCTTC
TRBV6-5	14	NA	NA	TRBJ2-1	CASTSGSEDNEQFF	TGTGCCAGCACTTCAGGTAGCGAGGACAATGAGCAGTTCTTC
TRBV7-9	13	NA	TRBD1	TRBJ1-2	CASSRQGGYGYTF	TGTGCCAGCAGCCGACAGGGTGGTTATGGCTACACCTTC
TRBV11-2	16	NA	NA	TRBJ2-7	CASSVLGGGPTYEQYF	TGTGCCAGCAGCGTCTTAGGGGGGGGACCCACCTACGAGCAGTACTTC
TRBV29-1	11	NA	NA	TRBJ1-1	CSVLYNTEAFF	TGCAGCGTTCTCTATAACACTGAAGCTTTCTTT
TRBV5-4	15	NA	NA	TRBJ2-3	CASSFMGSGADTQYF	TGTGCCAGCAGCTTTATGGGCTCGGGGGCAGATACGCAGTATTTT
TRBV7-6	14	NA	TRBD1	TRBJ1-2	CASSPPEGAYGYTF	TGTGCCAGCAGCCCCCCGGAGGGGGCTTACGGCTACACCTTC
TRBV9	13	NA	NA	TRBJ1-6	CASSPGYNSPLHF	TGTGCCAGCAGCCCTGGATATAATTCACCCCTCCACTTT
TRBV4-3	14	NA	NA	TRBJ1-2	CASSQDDGDYGYTF	TGCGCCAGCAGCCAAGACGACGGCGACTATGGCTACACCTTC
TRBV11-2	16	NA	TRBD2	TRBJ2-5	CASSLVIAGVQETQYF	TGTGCCAGCAGCTTAGTGATAGCGGGGGTTCAAGAGACCCAGTACTTC
TRBV7-2	15	NA	TRBD2	TRBJ2-3	CASSRTSGGADTQYF	TGTGCCAGCAGCCGTACTAGCGGGGGGGCTGATACGCAGTATTTT
TRBV9	15	NA	NA	TRBJ2-3	CASSVESWGPDTQYF	TGTGCCAGCAGCGTAGAATCGTGGGGTCCAGATACGCAGTATTTT
TRBV7-9	13	NA	NA	TRBJ1-1	CASSLVGVSEAFF	TGTGCCAGCAGCTTAGTAGGGGTTTCGGAAGCTTTCTTT
TRBV11-3	13	NA	NA	TRBJ2-7	CASSLEGSYEQYF	TGTGCCAGCAGCTTAGAAGGATCCTACGAGCAGTACTTC
TRBV28	11	NA	NA	TRBJ2-7	CASSFGDEQYF	TGTGCCAGCAGTTTTGGGGACGAGCAGTACTTC
TRBV7-9	12	NA	NA	TRBJ2-7	CASSLRGYEQYF	TGTGCCAGCAGCCTTAGAGGCTACGAGCAGTACTTC
TRBV5-6	13	NA	TRBD1	TRBJ2-7	CASSLNRGYEQYF	TGTGCCAGCAGCTTGAACAGGGGGTATGAGCAGTACTTC
TRBV7-2	15	NA	TRBD2	TRBJ2-7	CASSFFGGGSYEQYF	TGTGCCAGCAGCTTTTTTGGCGGGGGCTCCTACGAGCAGTACTTC
TRBV7-9	15	once	TRBD1	TRBJ2-7	CASSSGGQGAYEQYF	TGTGCCAGCAGCTCTGGGGGACAGGGGGCCTACGAGCAGTACTTC
TRBV7-9	15	NA	TRBD2	TRBJ2-5	CASSPGTTGRETQYF	TGTGCCAGCAGCCCTGGGACTACCGGGCGGGAGACCCAGTACTTC
TRBV6-6	15	NA	NA	TRBJ1-1	CASDPPVGDNTEAFF	TGTGCCAGCGACCCTCCGGTGGGGGATAACACTGAAGCTTTCTTT
TRBV19	14	NA	TRBD1	TRBJ2-7	CASSRGQGETEQYF	TGTGCCAGTAGTAGGGGACAGGGGGAAACCGAGCAGTACTTC
TRBV4-1	15	NA	NA	TRBJ2-5	CASSVFPGVGETQYF	TGCGCCAGCAGCGTTTTCCCGGGGGTAGGAGAGACCCAGTACTTC
TRBV11-2	11	NA	NA	TRBJ2-7	CASSSMGEQYF	TGTGCCAGCAGCTCAATGGGCGAGCAGTACTTC
TRBV15	11	NA	NA	TRBJ2-1	CATSRDGWQFF	TGTGCCACCAGCAGAGATGGATGGCAGTTCTTC